This is a list of T cell receptor beta chains from one sample in a study of beta chain features in type 1 diabetes. The method was immunoSEQ multiplex PCR; TCRdb's version includes in-frame clones alone and lacks a portion of them. The sample records hundreds of thousands of clones, over 10% being singletons. Sequencing was performed on naive CD4+ T cells from blood. Receptor source: a woman under 30 with type 1 diabetes. CDR3s include the opening cysteine and the closing phenylalanine or tryptophan. D genes are given only for firm matches. Clone size is stated in some rows and not others, as once, few, many or a class when expanded.

D,V,size,J,CDR3,DNA
TRBD2,TRBV9,.,TRBJ2-1,CASSLGPSGSGRDEQFF,TGTGCCAGCAGCCTCGGTCCTAGCGGGAGTGGGAGAGATGAGCAGTTCTTC
.,TRBV4-3,few,TRBJ2-5,CASSQDRWGHAEETQYF,TGCGCCAGCAGCCAAGATCGCTGGGGACACGCAGAAGAGACCCAGTACTTC
.,TRBV10-3,.,TRBJ2-7,CAIRDRQEPPYEQYF,TGTGCCATCAGAGACCGACAGGAACCACCCTACGAGCAGTACTTC
.,TRBV9,few,TRBJ2-5,CASSSLGGGETQYF,TGTGCCAGCAGCTCCCTGGGAGGGGGAGAGACCCAGTACTTC
.,TRBV9,few,TRBJ1-2,CASSVEGSYGYTF,TGTGCCAGCAGCGTGGAGGGATCCTATGGCTACACCTTC
.,TRBV7-9,few,TRBJ1-4,CASSLQGSATEKLFF,TGTGCCAGCAGTCTACAGGGCTCGGCGACGGAAAAACTGTTTTTT
TRBD1,TRBV5-1,.,TRBJ2-5,CASRDGTGLETQYF,TGCGCCAGCAGGGATGGGACAGGCCTAGAGACCCAGTACTTC
TRBD1,TRBV15,few,TRBJ2-3,CATSTTNRGLGDTQYF,TGTGCCACCAGCACCACCAACAGGGGGCTCGGGGATACGCAGTATTTT
TRBD2,TRBV9,few,TRBJ2-1,CASSVASGRPEQFF,TGTGCCAGCAGCGTAGCTAGCGGGAGGCCTGAGCAGTTCTTC
TRBD1,TRBV5-4,.,TRBJ1-4,CASSLYWTGRATNEKLFF,TGTGCCAGCAGCTTGTACTGGACAGGGAGGGCAACTAATGAAAAACTGTTTTTT
TRBD1,TRBV14,few,TRBJ1-2,CASSQRTGGGYTF,TGTGCCAGCAGCCAGAGGACAGGGGGTGGCTACACCTTC
TRBD2,TRBV11-2,few,TRBJ2-5,CASSRGRGGLETQYF,TGTGCCAGCAGCCGCGGTCGGGGGGGCCTGGAGACCCAGTACTTC
TRBD2,TRBV12-5,few,TRBJ2-1,CASGLGTSGSMNEQFF,TGTGCTAGTGGTTTGGGGACTAGCGGGAGTATGAATGAGCAGTTCTTC
TRBD2,TRBV7-9,few,TRBJ2-7,CASSLARGGGRLSYEQYF,TGTGCCAGCAGCTTAGCCCGAGGTGGCGGGAGGCTCTCCTACGAGCAGTACTTC
TRBD2,TRBV5-1,.,TRBJ2-5,CASSPLLAGETQYF,TGCGCCAGCAGCCCACTACTAGCGGGGGAGACCCAGTACTTC
.,TRBV29-1,few,TRBJ2-3,CTTAQGNMVDTQYF,TGCACCACTGCCCAGGGAAATATGGTAGATACGCAGTATTTT
TRBD1,TRBV14,.,TRBJ1-2,CASSPGQGPSGYTF,TGTGCCAGCAGCCCGGGACAGGGTCCGAGTGGCTACACCTTC
.,TRBV4-1,.,TRBJ2-1,CASSLSAVGNEQFF,TGCGCCAGCAGCCTTAGCGCTGTGGGTAATGAGCAGTTCTTC
TRBD1,TRBV19,.,TRBJ1-5,CASSILGQGLQPQHF,TGTGCCAGTAGTATTCTGGGACAGGGTTTACAGCCCCAGCATTTT
TRBD1,TRBV5-1,.,TRBJ2-7,CASSTRTGADEQYF,TGCGCCAGCAGCACGAGGACAGGGGCCGACGAGCAGTACTTC
TRBD1,TRBV15,few,TRBJ2-6,CATSSGPTGSGANVLTF,TGTGCCACCAGCAGCGGTCCGACAGGGTCTGGGGCCAACGTCCTGACTTTC
.,TRBV28,.,TRBJ2-7,CASSFPQGLAYEQYF,TGTGCCAGCAGTTTTCCGCAGGGGCTCGCCTACGAGCAGTACTTC
TRBD1,TRBV9,.,TRBJ1-1,CASSGLNRGTEAFF,TGTGCCAGCAGCGGACTAAACAGGGGTACTGAAGCTTTCTTT
.,TRBV28,few,TRBJ2-5,CASSTPRGAETQYF,TGTGCCAGCAGTACACCCCGGGGGGCGGAGACCCAGTACTTC
.,TRBV10-3,.,TRBJ2-7,CAISDSYRTYEQYF,TGTGCCATCAGTGATAGTTACAGGACCTACGAGCAGTACTTC
TRBD1,TRBV13,.,TRBJ1-1,CASSLHRGNTEAFF,TGTGCCAGCAGCTTACACAGGGGGAACACTGAAGCTTTCTTT
TRBD1,TRBV5-1,.,TRBJ2-7,CASSLEGQASEQYF,TGCGCCAGCAGCTTGGAAGGACAGGCTTCTGAGCAGTACTTC
.,TRBV5-4,.,TRBJ2-5,CASSLVGGAGETQYF,TGTGCCAGCAGCTTGGTTGGGGGGGCCGGAGAGACCCAGTACTTC
TRBD1,TRBV30,.,TRBJ1-2,CARPSGGDGYTF,TGTGCCCGGCCGTCAGGGGGCGATGGCTACACCTTC
TRBD1,TRBV27,.,TRBJ2-1,CASTLTGVHNEQFF,TGTGCCAGCACTCTGACAGGGGTGCACAATGAGCAGTTCTTC
TRBD1,TRBV2,few,TRBJ1-2,CASSEGDRVPGYTF,TGTGCCAGCAGTGAGGGGGACAGGGTTCCTGGCTACACCTTC
TRBD1,TRBV7-9,.,TRBJ2-2,CASSPRTGAGTGELFF,TGTGCCAGCAGCCCAAGGACAGGGGCCGGGACCGGGGAGCTGTTTTTT
.,TRBV28,few,TRBJ2-7,CASSPARTREQYF,TGTGCCAGCAGTCCAGCGAGAACGCGTGAGCAGTACTTC
.,TRBV4-3,few,TRBJ1-5,CASSQDGHSRPQHF,TGCGCCAGCAGCCAAGATGGACACTCCCGGCCCCAGCATTTT
.,TRBV7-8,.,TRBJ2-3,CASSLAEGGTWDTQYF,TGTGCCAGCAGCTTAGCAGAAGGCGGGACCTGGGATACGCAGTATTTT
TRBD1,TRBV7-2,.,TRBJ2-7,CASSGDRGYEQYF,TGTGCCAGCAGCGGGGACAGGGGCTACGAGCAGTACTTC
.,TRBV7-3,few,TRBJ2-5,CASSFGSQETQYF,TGTGCCAGCAGCTTCGGGTCTCAAGAGACCCAGTACTTC
TRBD1,TRBV6-1,.,TRBJ2-5,CASSRQGWETQYF,TGTGCCAGCAGTAGACAGGGTTGGGAGACCCAGTACTTC
.,TRBV18,.,TRBJ2-7,CASSPRLEQIYEQYF,TGTGCCAGCTCACCAAGGTTGGAACAGATCTACGAGCAGTACTTC
.,TRBV19,.,TRBJ2-1,CASSMWQGRNNEQFF,TGTGCCAGTAGTATGTGGCAGGGAAGGAACAATGAGCAGTTCTTC